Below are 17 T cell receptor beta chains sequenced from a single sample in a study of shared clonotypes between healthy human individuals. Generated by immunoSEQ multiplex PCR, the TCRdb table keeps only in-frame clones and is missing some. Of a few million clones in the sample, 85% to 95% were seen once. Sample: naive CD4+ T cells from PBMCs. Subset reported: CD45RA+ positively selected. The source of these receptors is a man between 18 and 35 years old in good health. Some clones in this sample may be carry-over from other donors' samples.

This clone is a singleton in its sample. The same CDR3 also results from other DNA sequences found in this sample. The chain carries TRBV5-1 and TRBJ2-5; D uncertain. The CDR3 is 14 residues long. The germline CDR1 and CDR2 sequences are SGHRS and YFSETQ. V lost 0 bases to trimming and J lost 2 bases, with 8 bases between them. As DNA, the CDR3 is TGCGCCAGCAGCTTGGGGTCTTTACAAGAGACCCAGTACTTC. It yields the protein CASSLGSLQETQYF.

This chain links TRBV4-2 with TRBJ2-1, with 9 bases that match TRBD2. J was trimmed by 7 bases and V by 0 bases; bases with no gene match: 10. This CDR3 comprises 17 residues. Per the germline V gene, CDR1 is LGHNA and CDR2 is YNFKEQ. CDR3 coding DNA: TGTGCCAGCAGCCAAGATGTCCCTAGCGGGACAAAAAATGAGCAGTTCTTC. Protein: CASSQDVPSGTKNEQFF.

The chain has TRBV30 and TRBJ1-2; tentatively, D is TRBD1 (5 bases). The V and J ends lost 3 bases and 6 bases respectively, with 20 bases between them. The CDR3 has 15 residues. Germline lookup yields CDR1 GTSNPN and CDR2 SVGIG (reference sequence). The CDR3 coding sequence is TGTGCCTGGAGAAGAACCGGGACGGGCAGCGATGGCTACACCTTC. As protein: CAWRRTGTGSDGYTF. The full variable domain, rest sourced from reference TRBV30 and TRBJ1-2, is SQTIHQWPATLVQPVGSPLSLECTVEGTSNPNLYWYRQAAGRGLQLLFYSVGIGQISSEVPQNLSASRPQDRQFILSSKKLLLSDSGFYLCAWRRTGTGSDGYTFGSGTRLTVV.

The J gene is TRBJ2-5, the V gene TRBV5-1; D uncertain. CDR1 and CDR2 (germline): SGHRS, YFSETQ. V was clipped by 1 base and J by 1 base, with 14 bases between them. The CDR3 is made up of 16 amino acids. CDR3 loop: CASSLSGRRTQETQYF. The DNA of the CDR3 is TGCGCCAGCAGCTTGTCGGGCAGGAGAACCCAAGAGACCCAGTACTTC.

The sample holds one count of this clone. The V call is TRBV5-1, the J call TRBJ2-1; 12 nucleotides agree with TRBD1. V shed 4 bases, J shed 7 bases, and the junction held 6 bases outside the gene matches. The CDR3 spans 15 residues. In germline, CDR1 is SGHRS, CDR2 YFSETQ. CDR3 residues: CASSTGTGGMNEQFF. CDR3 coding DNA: TGCGCCAGCAGCACCGGGACAGGGGGCATGAATGAGCAGTTCTTC.

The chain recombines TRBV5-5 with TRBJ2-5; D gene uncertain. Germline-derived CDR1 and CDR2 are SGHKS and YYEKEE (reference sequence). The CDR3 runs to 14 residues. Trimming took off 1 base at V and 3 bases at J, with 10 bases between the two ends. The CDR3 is CASSLLPGKETQYF. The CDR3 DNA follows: TGTGCCAGCAGCTTGCTCCCGGGTAAAGAGACCCAGTACTTC.

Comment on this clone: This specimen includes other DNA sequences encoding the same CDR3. The CDR3 protein is CSARAEETQYF. CDR3 in DNA: TGCAGTGCTAGGGCTGAAGAGACCCAGTACTTC. The V call is TRBV20-1, the J call TRBJ2-5; D gene unclear. The CDR3 is 11 amino acids. Germline assignment: CDR1 DFQATT and CDR2 SNEGSKA (reference sequence). Trimming took off 3 bases at V and 3 bases at J, with 5 bases between the two ends.

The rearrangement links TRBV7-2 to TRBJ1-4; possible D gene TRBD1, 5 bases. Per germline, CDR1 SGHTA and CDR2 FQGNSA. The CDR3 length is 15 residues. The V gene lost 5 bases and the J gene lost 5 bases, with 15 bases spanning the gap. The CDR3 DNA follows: TGTGCCAGCAGCCCAGACTCTGGGGGAAATGAAAAACTGTTTTTT. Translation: CASSPDSGGNEKLFF.

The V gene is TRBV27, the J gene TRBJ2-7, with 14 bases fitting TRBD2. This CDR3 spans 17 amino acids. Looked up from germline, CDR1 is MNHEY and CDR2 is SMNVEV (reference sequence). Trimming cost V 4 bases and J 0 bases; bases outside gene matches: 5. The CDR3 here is CASSSHGTSGSSYEQYF. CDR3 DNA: TGTGCCAGCAGTTCACACGGGACTAGCGGGAGCTCCTACGAGCAGTACTTC.

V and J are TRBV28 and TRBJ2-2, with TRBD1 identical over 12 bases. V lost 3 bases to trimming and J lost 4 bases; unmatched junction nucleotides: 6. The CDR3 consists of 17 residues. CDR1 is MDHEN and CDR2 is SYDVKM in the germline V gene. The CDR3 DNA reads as TGTGCCAGCAGTTTTTTGGGACAGGGGGCGGTCACCGGGGAGCTGTTTTTT. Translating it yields CASSFLGQGAVTGELFF. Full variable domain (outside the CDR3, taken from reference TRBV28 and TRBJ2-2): DVKVTQSSRYLVKRTGEKVFLECVQDMDHENMFWYRQDPGLGLRLIYFSYDVKMKEKGDIPEGYSVSREKKERFSLILESASTNQTSMYLCASSFLGQGAVTGELFFGEGSRLTVL.

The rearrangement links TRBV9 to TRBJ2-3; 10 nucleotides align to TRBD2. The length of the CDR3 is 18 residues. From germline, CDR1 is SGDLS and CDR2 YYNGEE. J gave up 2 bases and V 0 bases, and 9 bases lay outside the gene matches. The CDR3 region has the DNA TGTGCCAGCAGCGTAGAAATGGCTAGCGGGAGATACACAGATACGCAGTATTTT. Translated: CASSVEMASGRYTDTQYF.

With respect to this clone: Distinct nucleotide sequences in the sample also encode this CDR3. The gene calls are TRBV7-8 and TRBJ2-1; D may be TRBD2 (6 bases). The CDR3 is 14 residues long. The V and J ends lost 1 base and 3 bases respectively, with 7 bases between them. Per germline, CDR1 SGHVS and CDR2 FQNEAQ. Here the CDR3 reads CASSLVDYYNEQFF. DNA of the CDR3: TGTGCCAGCAGCTTAGTGGACTACTACAATGAGCAGTTCTTC.

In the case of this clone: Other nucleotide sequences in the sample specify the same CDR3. DNA for the CDR3: TGCGCCAGCAGCTTGGCGGGTAACGAGCAGTACTTC. Its protein is CASSLAGNEQYF. The genes are TRBV5-1 and TRBJ2-7; no clear D gene. V was pared by 0 bases and J by 5 bases, with 6 bases between. CDR3 length equals 12 residues. Germline CDR1 and CDR2: SGHRS and YFSETQ.

The CDR3 DNA follows: TGTGCCAGCAGTTTAAGGGGGAAAATCGTCGAGACCAGGTTTTCAATGAACACTGAAGCTTTCTTT. Translation gives CASSLRGKIVETRFSMNTEAFF. This chain uses TRBV27 with TRBJ1-1, with D maybe TRBD1 (6 bases). V lost 2 bases, J lost 0 bases, and 31 bases lay in between. The germline gives CDR1 MNHEY, CDR2 SMNVEV (reference sequence). The CDR3 extends over 22 amino acids.

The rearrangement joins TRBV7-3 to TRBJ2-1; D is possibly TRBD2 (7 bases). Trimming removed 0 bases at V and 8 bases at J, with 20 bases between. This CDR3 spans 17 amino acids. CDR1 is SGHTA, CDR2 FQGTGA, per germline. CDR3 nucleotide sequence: TGTGCCAGCAGCTTAACCTCGACTAGCAGGGGCTCGGATGAGCAGTTCTTC. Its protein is CASSLTSTSRGSDEQFF. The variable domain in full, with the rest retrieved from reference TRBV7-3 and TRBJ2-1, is GAGVSQTPSNKVTEKGKYVELRCDPISGHTALYWYRQSLGQGPEFLIYFQGTGAADDSGLPNDRFFAVRPEGSVSTLKIQRTERGDSAVYLCASSLTSTSRGSDEQFFGPGTRLTVL.

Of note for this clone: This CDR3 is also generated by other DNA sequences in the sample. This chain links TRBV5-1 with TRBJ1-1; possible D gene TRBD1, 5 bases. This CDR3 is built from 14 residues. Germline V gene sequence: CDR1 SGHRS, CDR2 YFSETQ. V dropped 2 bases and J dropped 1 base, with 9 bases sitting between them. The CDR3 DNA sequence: TGCGCCAGCAGCTTACAGGTTCCGAACACTGAAGCTTTCTTT. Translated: CASSLQVPNTEAFF.

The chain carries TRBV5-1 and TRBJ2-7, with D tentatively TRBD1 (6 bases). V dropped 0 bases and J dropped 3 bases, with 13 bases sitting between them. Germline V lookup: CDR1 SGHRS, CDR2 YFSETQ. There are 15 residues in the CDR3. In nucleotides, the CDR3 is TGCGCCAGCAGCTTGGCGGCAGGGGACCACTACGAGCAGTACTTC. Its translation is CASSLAAGDHYEQYF.